A single sample is the source of the 14 T cell receptor beta chains below, sequenced in a study of OX40 agonist ivuxolimab in advanced cancers. Clones were sequenced by immunoSEQ multiplex PCR, and TCRdb holds only the in-frame ones, with some missing. The table shows 90,000 to 100,000 clones, with 90% occurring only once. Sequencing was performed on CD4+ or CD8+ T cells sorted from blood, taken in a trial of the OX40 agonist ivuxolimab. The receptors shown here come from an adult with an advanced solid tumor such as melanoma, head and neck, liver or kidney cancer.

Concerning this clone: The same CDR3 is also encoded by other DNA sequences in this sample. V and J are TRBV20-1 and TRBJ2-3; D not certain. From germline, CDR1 is DFQATT and CDR2 SNEGSKA (reference sequence). The CDR3 runs 11 residues. V was pared by 3 bases and J by 6 bases, with 7 bases between. The CDR3 reads CSARVTDTQYF. The CDR3 DNA sequence: TGCAGTGCTAGGGTCACTGATACGCAGTATTTT.

The V gene is TRBV6-5, the J gene TRBJ1-5, with TRBD1 matching over 7 bases. Germline V gene lookup returns CDR1 MNHEY and CDR2 SVGAGI. Trimming cost V 5 bases and J 10 bases; bases outside gene matches: 11. CDR3 length: 14 amino acids. CDR3 sequence: CASSPGQAIKPQHF. As DNA, the CDR3 is TGTGCCAGCAGTCCCGGACAGGCAATCAAACCCCAGCATTTT.

The chain has TRBV11-2 and TRBJ1-1, with D hard to call. Germline V gene data show CDR1 as SGHAT and CDR2 as FQNNGV. V gave up 1 base and J gave up 1 base, with 7 bases separating them. The CDR3 contains 14 residues. The CDR3 DNA reads as TGTGCCAGCAGCTTAGGATCCGAGAACACTGAAGCTTTCTTT. This gives the protein CASSLGSENTEAFF.

The J gene is TRBJ1-5, the V gene TRBV7-8; a possible D gene is TRBD1 (5 bases). V was shortened by 5 bases and J by 0 bases, with 14 bases between the two germline ends. CDR1 is SGHVS, CDR2 FQNEAQ, per germline. CDR3 length equals 16 residues. The CDR3 loop reads CASSAPGRLSNQPQHF. The CDR3 coding sequence is TGTGCCAGCAGCGCCCCGGGACGCCTTAGCAATCAGCCCCAGCATTTT.

The V call is TRBV5-6, the J call TRBJ2-6, with a tentative D call TRBD1 (7 bases). Germline assignment: CDR1 SGHDT and CDR2 YYEEEE. The CDR3 is 15 residues long. The V end lost 6 bases, the J end lost 4 bases, and 14 bases lay between the germline ends. DNA of the CDR3: TGTGCCAGCAAGGAGGGGGCGACAGGGGCCAACGTCCTGACTTTC. Its translation: CASKEGATGANVLTF.

This clone has a handful of counts. J is TRBJ1-1 and V is TRBV21-1; the table calls TRBD1, which could not be checked here. TRBV21-1 is flagged as a pseudogene. This CDR3 spans 16 amino acids. In DNA, the CDR3 is TGTGCCAGCAGGCGGATACAGGGTGGACGGAAGACTGAAGCTTTCTTT. This gives the protein CASRRIQGGRKTEAFF.

The V call is TRBV10-1, the J call TRBJ2-3; 11 bases are a match to TRBD2. Per the germline V gene, CDR1 is WNHNN and CDR2 is SYGVQD (reference sequence). The CDR3 is made up of 16 amino acids. The trim removed 6 bases at V and 2 bases at J, leaving 7 bases unmatched. CDR3 sequence reads: CASSHGTSGFTDTQYF. The CDR3 DNA reads TGCGCCAGCAGCCACGGGACTAGCGGATTCACAGATACGCAGTATTTT.

V is TRBV28 and J is TRBJ2-1; TRBD1 aligns across 10 bases. Trimming at V came to 5 bases and at J to 7 bases, leaving 8 bases not matched to a gene. This CDR3 has 15 residues. The V gene's germline CDR1 is MDHEN and CDR2 SYDVKM. The CDR3 sequence: CASSRPGTGVNEQFF. In nucleotides, the CDR3 is TGTGCCAGCAGTCGTCCCGGGACAGGGGTAAATGAGCAGTTCTTC.

The chain has TRBV30 and TRBJ2-7; 11 nucleotides line up with TRBD2. Looked up from germline, CDR1 is GTSNPN and CDR2 is SVGIG (reference sequence). Trimming took 3 bases from V and 4 from J; bases not matched to a gene: 5. The CDR3 totals 14 residues. The CDR3 DNA reads as TGTGCCTGGAGCTCCGGGACTAGCGGATACGAGCAGTACTTC. As protein: CAWSSGTSGYEQYF.

The rearrangement links TRBV10-2 to TRBJ1-5; D is possibly TRBD1 (5 bases). V dropped 2 bases and J dropped 6 bases, with 14 bases sitting between them. The CDR3 contains 15 residues. Germline lookup yields CDR1 WSHSY and CDR2 SAAADI. The CDR3, as DNA: TGCGCCAGCAGTGAGCCCTCAGGGACGGGTCAGCCCCAGCATTTT. Its translation is CASSEPSGTGQPQHF.

The gene calls are TRBV27 and TRBJ1-1; 7 bases are shared with TRBD1. Germline CDR1 reads MNHEY; CDR2 reads SMNVEV (reference sequence). With V trimmed by 1 base and J by 6 bases, 5 bases remained unmatched. This CDR3 contains 14 residues. CDR3 DNA: TGTGCCAGCAGTTTATTACAGGGGCGGCCTGAAGCTTTCTTT. It specifies CASSLLQGRPEAFF.

This clone was seen more than once but under ten times. The V call is TRBV9, the J call TRBJ2-2; TRBD1 matches at 8 bases. V lost 3 bases to trimming and J lost 4 bases; unmatched junction nucleotides: 5. The CDR3 runs to 15 residues. In germline, CDR1 is SGDLS, CDR2 YYNGEE. The CDR3 coding sequence is TGTGCCAGCAGCGCCGGACAGGGAACCACCGGGGAGCTGTTTTTT. It encodes CASSAGQGTTGELFF.

The chain has TRBV6-1 and TRBJ2-1, with 8 positions matching TRBD2. CDR1 MNHNS and CDR2 SASEGT come from the germline V gene. This CDR3 is built from 14 residues. With 4 bases clipped from V and 4 bases from J, the junction kept 3 bases outside the gene matches. The CDR3 nucleotides are TGTGCCAGCAGTGTGGAGCGGGGGTACAATGAGCAGTTCTTC. It encodes CASSVERGYNEQFF.

V gene TRBV5-4 combines with J gene TRBJ1-2; maybe TRBD1 (5 bases). The V end was cut by 0 bases, the J end by 7 bases, with 13 bases between. The V gene's germline CDR1 is SGHNT and CDR2 YYREEE (reference sequence). The CDR3 loop spans 14 amino acids. The CDR3 spells CASSLAGIGAGYTF. Here the CDR3 DNA reads TGTGCCAGCAGCTTGGCCGGGATTGGGGCTGGCTACACCTTC.